The clone carrying this TCR beta chain was seen more than once but under ten times. The assay was immunoSEQ multiplex PCR, and TCRdb's table has in-frame clones only and misses some. This sample has approximately 60,000 clones, with 79% found just once. The data were obtained in a study of blood T cell repertoires in COVID-19. Study as a whole: Nucleic acid was either cDNA or gDNA, and it came from T cells, B-cell-depleted T cells, or PBMCs.

Trimming took off 4 bases at V and 2 bases at J, with 9 bases between the two ends. The CDR3 sequence is 14 residues long. CDR1 LNHDA and CDR2 SQIVND come from the germline V gene (reference sequence). V is TRBV19 and J is TRBJ1-5; no reliable D call. The sequence derives from a man between 60 and 75 years old with acute or convalescent COVID-19. The specimen was peripheral blood. The CDR3 DNA reads as TGTGCCAGTAGTAGTGTTTCGGGCAATCAGCCCCAGCATTTT. Its protein product is CASSSVSGNQPQHF.